Sequencing of this T cell receptor beta chain was carried out in a study of cytomegalovirus exposure and HLA in healthy donors. Sequencing used immunoSEQ multiplex PCR; TCRdb keeps in-frame clones, though not all of them. The table has about 300,000 clones, roughly 90% seen once. Germline V gene data show CDR1 as SNHLY and CDR2 as FYNNEI. V was pared by 7 bases and J by 8 bases, with 8 bases between. The CDR3 covers 10 residues. This clone was observed a single time. The rearrangement links TRBV2 to TRBJ1-1; D ambiguous. Sequenced: PBMCs. The receptor was isolated from a young woman in good health and CMV-seronegative. The CDR3 nucleotides are TGTGCCAGCAAGGAGCTCGAAGCTTTCTTT. Translating it yields CASKELEAFF.